The 13 T cell receptor beta chains reported below all come from one sample, sequenced in a study of blood T cell repertoires in COVID-19. Measured with immunoSEQ multiplex PCR; TCRdb has only the in-frame clones, and not every one. Among 250,000 to 400,000 clones listed, more than 75% were seen once. Specimen: peripheral blood. These receptors were taken from a middle-aged man with active or convalescent COVID-19.

The V and J genes are TRBV7-2 and TRBJ2-3, with 9 bases matching TRBD2. The CDR3 is 15 amino acids. J was trimmed by 0 bases and V by 4 bases; bases with no gene match: 2. The germline CDR1 and CDR2 sequences are SGHTA and FQGNSA. CDR3 bases: TGTGCCAGCAGCTCGCTAGCGGGGAGCACAGATACGCAGTATTTT. Protein product: CASSSLAGSTDTQYF.

The rearrangement joins TRBV7-2 to TRBJ2-5; 7 positions match TRBD1. The CDR3 loop spans 16 amino acids. Germline V gene data show CDR1 as SGHTA and CDR2 as FQGNSA. J gave up 2 bases and V 3 bases, and 9 bases lay outside the gene matches. This CDR3 is CASSLFGDSQQETQYF. DNA for the CDR3: TGTGCCAGCAGCTTGTTCGGGGACAGCCAACAAGAGACCCAGTACTTC.

The chain joins TRBV19 to TRBJ2-2; 10 positions match TRBD2. The CDR3 covers 17 residues. With V trimmed by 5 bases and J by 5 bases, 11 bases remained unmatched. Germline CDR1 and CDR2: LNHDA and SQIVND (reference sequence). In DNA, the CDR3 is TGTGCCAGTAGTCGCAGCGGGAGGGCCGGGGAAACCGGGGAGCTGTTTTTT. Its protein product is CASSRSGRAGETGELFF. The full variable domain, completed using reference TRBV19 and TRBJ2-2, is DGGITQSPKYLFRKEGQNVTLSCEQNLNHDAMYWYRQDPGQGLRLIYYSQIVNDFQKGDIAEGYSVSREKKESFPLTVTSAQKNPTAFYLCASSRSGRAGETGELFFGEGSRLTVL.

The rearrangement links TRBV19 to TRBJ1-1; TRBD1 is a possible D gene (5 bases). V was shortened by 2 bases and J by 4 bases, with 23 bases between the two germline ends. Germline V gene sequence: CDR1 LNHDA, CDR2 SQIVND (reference sequence). The length of the CDR3 is 18 residues. CDR3 protein: CASSISPKLGARLTEAFF. CDR3 DNA: TGTGCCAGTAGTATATCCCCTAAGTTAGGGGCCCGCCTCACTGAAGCTTTCTTT.

DNA for the CDR3: TGCGCCAGCAGCTTGGGACAGGACTCTGGGGCCAACGTCCTGACTTTC. This codes for CASSLGQDSGANVLTF. The V and J genes are TRBV5-1 and TRBJ2-6; maybe TRBD1 (6 bases). The germline V and J ends were trimmed by 0 bases and 0 bases, with 7 bases remaining between them. Germline V lookup: CDR1 SGHRS, CDR2 YFSETQ. This CDR3 contains 16 residues.

The chain has TRBV29-1 and TRBJ1-1; D uncertain. The CDR3 has 14 amino acids. Germline lookup yields CDR1 SQVTM and CDR2 ANQGSEA. The germline V and J ends were trimmed by 6 bases and 4 bases, with 18 bases remaining between them. This CDR3 reads CSVRRGALATEAFF. Here the CDR3 DNA reads TGCAGCGTGCGGCGGGGTGCGTTGGCCACTGAAGCTTTCTTT. Drawing the rest from reference TRBV29-1 and TRBJ1-1, the complete variable domain is SAVISQKPSRDICQRGTSLTIQCQVDSQVTMMFWYRQQPGQSLTLIATANQGSEATYESGFVIDKFPISRPNLTFSTLTVSNMSPEDSSIYLCSVRRGALATEAFFGQGTRLTVV.

This chain links TRBV7-2 with TRBJ1-5; possible D gene TRBD1, 5 bases. Deletions cut 3 bases from V and 1 base from J, with 7 bases between. This CDR3 is 14 amino acids long. Germline CDR1 and CDR2: SGHTA and FQGNSA. The CDR3 here is CASSLTESNQPQHF. Written as DNA, the CDR3 is TGTGCCAGCAGCTTGACAGAGAGCAATCAGCCCCAGCATTTT. The full variable domain, its missing parts supplied by reference TRBV7-2 and TRBJ1-5, is GAGVSQSPSNKVTEKGKDVELRCDPISGHTALYWYRQSLGQGLEFLIYFQGNSAPDKSGLPSDRFSAERTGGSVSTLTIQRTQQEDSAVYLCASSLTESNQPQHFGDGTRLSIL.

In this sample, this clone turned up once. V usage is TRBV30 and J usage is TRBJ1-4; the D gene is possibly TRBD1 (5 bases). Trimming pared 2 bases from V and 5 bases from J, leaving 18 bases between. There are 16 residues in the CDR3. Germline V CDR1 and CDR2: GTSNPN, SVGIG (reference sequence). The CDR3 bases are TGTGCCTGGAGTCAAGGGGACTCTTTTGCCAATGAAAAACTGTTTTTT. Protein: CAWSQGDSFANEKLFF.

The chain is built from TRBV24-1 and TRBJ2-2; TRBD1 aligns across 7 bases. Trimming removed 3 bases from V and 6 bases from J; junction bases left unmatched: 6. The CDR3 runs to 15 residues. Germline loops: CDR1 KGHDR, CDR2 SFDVKD. In DNA, the CDR3 is TGTGCCACCAGTGATGCGACAGGGTGGGCCGGGGAGCTGTTTTTT. Its protein is CATSDATGWAGELFF.

Worth noting for this clone: Different DNA sequences within this sample yield the same CDR3. This rearrangement joins TRBV5-1 to TRBJ2-5; D uncertain. CDR1 and CDR2 (germline): SGHRS, YFSETQ. The CDR3 runs to 11 residues. V was shortened by 3 bases and J by 2 bases, with 2 bases between the two germline ends. The CDR3 DNA follows: TGCGCCAGCAGCTCTCAAGAGACCCAGTACTTC. This codes for CASSSQETQYF.

The V call is TRBV5-1, the J call TRBJ2-1; the match to TRBD2 covers 12 bases. This CDR3 is built from 17 residues. The V and J ends lost 1 base and 5 bases, in that order; junction bases with no gene match: 7. CDR1 is SGHRS and CDR2 is YFSETQ in the germline V gene. CDR3 residues: CASSLLLAGGANNEQFF. For the CDR3, the DNA is TGCGCCAGCAGCTTGTTGCTAGCGGGAGGGGCAAACAATGAGCAGTTCTTC.

The chain carries TRBV27 and TRBJ1-2; 10 positions agree with TRBD1. With V trimmed by 6 bases and J by 5 bases, 3 bases remained unmatched. Germline V gene lookup returns CDR1 MNHEY and CDR2 SMNVEV (reference sequence). The CDR3 spans 13 residues. Written as DNA, the CDR3 is TGTGCCAGCAGCCGGACAGGGGGGTATGGCTACACCTTC. This codes for CASSRTGGYGYTF.

The chain couples TRBV29-1 to TRBJ2-7; D ambiguous. Trimming pared 4 bases from V and 6 bases from J, leaving 10 bases between. There are 11 residues in the CDR3. Germline V CDR1 and CDR2: SQVTM, ANQGSEA. DNA for the CDR3: TGCAGCGTTGTATTCCAGTCCGAGCAGTACTTC. Translating it yields CSVVFQSEQYF.